This T cell receptor beta chain came from a study of T cells expressing NK-cell markers. TCRdb processed the 5' RACE reads again and assigns one entry to each CDR3 protein, with no DNA. The repertoire table contains about 460,000 distinct CDR3 sequences. CDR3 length: 14 residues. The germline CDR1 and CDR2 sequences are SGHKS and YYEKEE (reference sequence). The source of this sequence is a woman aged 50 to 60 in good health. The sequencing sample was made of blood T cells: a sorted CD56 or NKG2C T cell subset, CD4+ or CD8+ T cells, or bulk PBMC T cells (not recorded which). The chain employs TRBV5-5 and TRBJ2-5; there is no DNA to check the TCRdb D call of TRBD2. The CDR3 reads CASIIRLAGETQYF.